This TCR beta chain was captured in a study of CD8+CD57+ T cells in acquired aplastic anemia. Genomic DNA, serving as template, underwent TCR beta VDJ and CDR3 profiling. TCRdb reprocessed the reads with MiXCR, giving one entry per CDR3 protein. This sample has approximately 300,000 distinct CDR3 sequences, with 45% to 65% found just once. Germline V lookup: CDR1 SQVTM, CDR2 ANQGSEA. The V and J ends lost 6 bases and 3 bases, in that order; junction bases with no gene match: 14. The length of the CDR3 is 16 residues. Patients who underwent sequencing had shown CD8+CD57+ cell expansion by flow cytometry.

What was sequenced was sorted CD4+, CD8+, or CD8+CD57+ T cells (not recorded which) from PBMCs. The TCR originated in a human donor with aplastic anemia. This chain uses TRBV29-1 with TRBJ2-7, with 10 nucleotides matching TRBD2. CDR3 DNA sequence: TGCAGCGTCAAACTGGGGCTAGCGGGAGATTTCTACGAGCAGTACTTC. Protein product: CSVKLGLAGDFYEQYF.